One T cell receptor beta chain is described in this entry. This likely comes from a read error, as the CDR3 has no conserved phenylalanine or tryptophan at its end. This entry comes from a study of T-cell memory formation after mild COVID-19. TCRdb reprocessed the 5' RACE reads with MiXCR, giving one entry per CDR3 protein. The table records under 300,000 distinct CDR3 sequences, roughly 17% of them present only once. The V end lost 0 bases, the J end lost 4 bases, and 12 bases lay between the germline ends. Per germline, CDR1 DFQATT and CDR2 SNEGSKA (reference sequence). The CDR3 totals 14 residues. The clonotype comes from a man between 18 and 35 years old who had mild COVID-19 (a few samples of this study predate the infection). Cell type and time point are not known. Sequenced material: PBMCs or a T cell subset sorted from them (not recorded which). The gene calls are TRBV20-1 and TRBJ2-5; D might be TRBD1 (7 bases). The CDR3 DNA is TGCAGTGCTAGAGACGCAGGGGGAGGAGAGACCCAGTACTTA. Residues: CSARDAGGGETQYL.